This TCR beta chain was profiled in a study of CD8+ T cells in alopecia areata listed by TCRdb under 2018. About the study as a whole: Treated patients were enrolled in an open-label pilot trial of oral tofacitinib, 5 to 10 mg twice daily, for moderate-to-severe alopecia areata. Tofacitinib was administered for 6 to 18 months, and 6 months of follow-up off drug were then conducted to assess delayed response and recurrence. Biopsies were taken from tofacitinib-treated patients at baseline and again at 4 and 24 weeks into treatment, and several of those patients also had a later scalp biopsy. The study used high-throughput TCRbeta sequencing to examine T cell clonal expansion in alopecia areata, in both the C3H/HeJ mouse model and human patients. Clonality in the scalp was compared among normal scalp (n=4), patchy alopecia areata scalp (n=8), and alopecia totalis/universalis scalp (n=8). Amplification of TCRbeta CDR3 regions was done by immunoSEQ multiplex PCR using 35 Vbeta forward primers and 13 Jbeta reverse primers. Scalp tissue and sorted CD4+ and CD8+ peripheral blood T cells from patchy and totalis/universalis alopecia areata patients and from healthy controls were covered by human TCRbeta sequencing. The SALT score, which quantifies the percentage of affected scalp surface area, was used to measure disease severity in treated patients. The RNA source kit depended on sample type: the PAXgene miRNA kit for fixed scalp, the miRNeasy kit for PBMCs, and the RNeasy kit for mouse skin.

What this sample's time point label stands for: about 25 weeks on oral tofacitinib. The sample's treatment or condition label, decoded: oral pan-JAK inhibitor, 5-10 mg twice daily. Peripheral blood and lesional scalp punch biopsies were obtained from patients with alopecia areata. PBMCs were isolated by density centrifugation and stained for CD3, CD4 and CD8, and CD4+ and CD8+ T cells were sorted on a FACSAria. What the study reported, not specific to this receptor: Because the treated cohort was small and included a single nonresponder, larger studies are needed to assess links between baseline CD8+ expansion and response. Lesional scalp, especially in alopecia totalis/universalis, showed higher clonality and more expanded CD8+ clones than normal scalp, suggesting antigenic drive. Many expanded lesional clones were found to persist in scalp and blood during tofacitinib treatment, and relapse after treatment cessation may be partly explained by this persistence. Unlike mouse skin, which is dominated by gammadelta T cells, normal human skin has resident alphabeta T cells that are also sequenced, and this complicates analysis of the scalp TCR repertoire. Shared TCR sequences between patients were less evident than in mice, which may be partly attributable to HLA diversity in the patient population. With tofacitinib, both scalp clonality and the number of expanded CD8+ clones among the top 100 scalp clones went down significantly.

The library was obtained by the immunoSEQ multiplex PCR assay. To provide template for TCR sequencing, every sample had RNA extracted and reverse transcribed into cDNA. First-strand cDNA was synthesized with SuperScript III using a 2:1 mix of oligo-dT and random hexamers. Amplification bias was assessed with a synthetic immune receptor repertoire, and residual bias was removed computationally. The source study handled its data this way. Raw reads were preprocessed to remove errors, and CDR3 was defined by IMGT conventions from the conserved cysteine to phenylalanine. To get clonality, Shannon entropy was normalized by log2 of the number of productive unique TCRs and the result was subtracted from 1. CD4 or CD8 identity of scalp clones was inferred by cross-referencing scalp TCRbeta sequences with sorted blood CD4 and CD8 repertoires. TCRdb provides this immuneACCESS table in a form limited to in-frame rearrangements. Some clones are lacking; in checked studies, under half of them reflect an unresolved V gene, and why the rest are absent is not known. Clone size and the V and J calls come from that table; the DNA yielded D and trimming. This sample is represented by approximately 190,000 clones; 58% of them were singletons. The ten largest clones take up 5.5% to 6% of the sample.

On this clone itself: Its antigen is still unknown. No per-base quality is available; no much larger clone lies one base away.

The germline V and J ends show losses of 0 bases and 3 bases respectively, and no gene match explains 4 bases of the junction. From its cysteine to its phenylalanine, the CDR3 spans 15 amino acids. Of all the DNA, just the CDR3 is kept, 45 bases in frame from base 1. The germline V gene (reference sequence) gives CDR1 as LNHNV and CDR2 as YYDKDF. The sequencing here drew on CD4+ T cells sorted from blood, taken at week 24, from a patient treated with tofacitinib. This chain joins TRBV15 to TRBJ2-5; TRBD2 agrees with 7 junctional bases. The receptor was derived from a human donor with alopecia areata. The DNA sequence follows: TGTGCCACCAGCAGAGATCCGGGGGGAAAAGAGACCCAGTACTTC. The translation is CATSRDPGGKETQYF. This CDR3, with the reference TRBV15 and TRBJ2-5 proteins standing in past its ends, gives the full variable domain DAMVIQNPRYQVTQFGKPVTLSCSQTLNHNVMYWYQQKSSQAPKLLFHYYDKDFNNEADTPDNFQSRRPNTSFCFLDIRSPGLGDTAMYLCATSRDPGGKETQYFGPGTRLLVL.